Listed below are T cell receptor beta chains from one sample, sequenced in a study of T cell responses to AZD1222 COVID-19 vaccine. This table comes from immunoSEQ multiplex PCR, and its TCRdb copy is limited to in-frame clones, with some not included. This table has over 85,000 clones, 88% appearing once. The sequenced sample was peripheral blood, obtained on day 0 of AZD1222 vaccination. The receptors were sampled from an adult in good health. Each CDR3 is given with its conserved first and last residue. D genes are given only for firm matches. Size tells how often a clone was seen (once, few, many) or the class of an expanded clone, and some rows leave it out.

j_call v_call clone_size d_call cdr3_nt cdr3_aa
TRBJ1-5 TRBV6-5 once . TGTGCCAGCAGTTACAATAACAGGGTGGGTCAGCCCCAGCATTTT CASSYNNRVGQPQHF
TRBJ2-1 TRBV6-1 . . TGTGCCAGCAGTGAGGGGTATGAGCAGTTCTTC CASSEGYEQFF
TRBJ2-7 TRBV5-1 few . TGCGCCAGCAGCTTGGTCGGGGGTTCAGGTTCCTACGAGCAGTACTTC CASSLVGGSGSYEQYF
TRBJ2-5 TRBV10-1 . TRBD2 TGCGCCAGCAGGTCCGGGACTAGCGGGGGTCCCGAGACCCAGTACTTC CASRSGTSGGPETQYF
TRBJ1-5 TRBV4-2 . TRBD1 TGTGCCAGCAGCCAAGAACAGGGGCTCTCTCAGCCCCAGCATTTT CASSQEQGLSQPQHF
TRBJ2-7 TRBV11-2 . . TGTGCCAGCAGCTTAGTAGGACACCCATACGAGCAGTACTTC CASSLVGHPYEQYF
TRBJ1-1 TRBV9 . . TGTGCCAGCAGTGAGTATCGGGACACAAACACTGAAGCTTTCTTT CASSEYRDTNTEAFF
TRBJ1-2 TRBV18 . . TGTGCCAGCTCACCAGTAACCGAGGGGACCTTC CASSPVTEGTF
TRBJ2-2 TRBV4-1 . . TGCGCCAGCAGCCTCAGGAGGGGGACGAACACCGGGGAGCTGTTTTTT CASSLRRGTNTGELFF
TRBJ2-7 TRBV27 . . TGTGCCAGCAGTTCTGATTTGAGAGGGGCCGAGCAGTACTTC CASSSDLRGAEQYF
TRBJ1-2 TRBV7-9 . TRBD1 TGTGCCAGCAGCCGACAGGGCGTGGGAGGCTATGGCTACACCTTC CASSRQGVGGYGYTF
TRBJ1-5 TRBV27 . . TGTGCCAGCAGTTTATCCTCAAGGGAGCCCCAGCATTTT CASSLSSREPQHF
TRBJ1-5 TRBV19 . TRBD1 TGTGCCAGTAGTGTCGGGACAGGGGGTGGGAGCAATCAGCCCCAGCATTTT CASSVGTGGGSNQPQHF
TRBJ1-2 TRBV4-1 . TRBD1 TGCGCCAGCACAGGGGGCCGTAGTAACTATGGCTACACCTTC CASTGGRSNYGYTF
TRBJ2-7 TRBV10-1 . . TGCGCCAGCAGCCCTACAGGGATGGCTTTTGTTGACGAGCAGTACTTC CASSPTGMAFVDEQYF
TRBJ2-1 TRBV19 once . TGTGCCAGTAGTTTATCTACCGGGACACAAGCCTACAATGAGCAGTTCTTC CASSLSTGTQAYNEQFF
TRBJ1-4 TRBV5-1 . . TGCGCCAGCAGAGGAGGGGAGGTCGGTGAAAAACTGTTTTTT CASRGGEVGEKLFF
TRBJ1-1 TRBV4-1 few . TGCGCCAGCAGCCAAGCCCCCGGGGGGCGAGAGGGTGAAGCTTTCTTT CASSQAPGGREGEAFF
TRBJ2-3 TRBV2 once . TGTGCCAGCAGTGGAATTTCGGCTTCCACAGATACGCAGTATTTT CASSGISASTDTQYF
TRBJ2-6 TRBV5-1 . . TGCGCCAGCAGCTCGACCCGCTCTGGGGCCAACGTCCTGACTTTC CASSSTRSGANVLTF
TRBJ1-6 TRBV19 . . TGTGCCAGTAGTATCGGGCAGGGGTATTCACCCCTCCACTTT CASSIGQGYSPLHF
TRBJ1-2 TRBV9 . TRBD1 TGTGCCAGCAGCGTATCCTTGACGACAGGGCTCCCCTATGGCTACACCTTC CASSVSLTTGLPYGYTF
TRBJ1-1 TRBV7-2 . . TGTGCCAGCAGCTTACTGGGGGTGAACACTGAAGCTTTCTTT CASSLLGVNTEAFF
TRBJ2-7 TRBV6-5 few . TGTGCCAGCAGCCCCGGGGCTATCTACGAGCAGTACTTC CASSPGAIYEQYF
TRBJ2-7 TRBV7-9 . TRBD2 TGTGCCAGCAGCTTAGTTGGGAGGACTAGCGGCTCCTACGAGCAGTACTTC CASSLVGRTSGSYEQYF
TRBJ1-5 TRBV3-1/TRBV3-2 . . TGTGCCAGCAGCCAAGACGGCGGCCCCAATCAGCCCCAGCATTTT CASSQDGGPNQPQHF
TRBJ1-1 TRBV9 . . TGTGCCAGCAGCCTCGATGGGCAGGGGTTCACTGAAGCTTTCTTT CASSLDGQGFTEAFF
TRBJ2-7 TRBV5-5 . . TGTGCCAGCAGTTCCGAAGTGGTGAGCTCCTACGAGCAGTACTTC CASSSEVVSSYEQYF
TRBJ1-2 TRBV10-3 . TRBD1 TGTGCCACCCGGACAGGGGAAAACTATGGCTACACCTTC CATRTGENYGYTF
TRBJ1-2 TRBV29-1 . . TGCAGCGTTGTGCGACTGGACACCTATGGCTACACCTTC CSVVRLDTYGYTF
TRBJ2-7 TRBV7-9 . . TGTGCCAGCAGCTTAGGAGGGGGTGGAAGCTACGAGCAGTACTTC CASSLGGGGSYEQYF
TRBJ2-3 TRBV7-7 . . TGTGCCAGCAGCACCAGGGGATCCCCCACAGATACGCAGTATTTT CASSTRGSPTDTQYF
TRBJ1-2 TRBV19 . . TGTGCCAGTAGTACCTTTTACAACTATGGCTACACCTTC CASSTFYNYGYTF
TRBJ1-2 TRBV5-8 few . TGTGCCAGCAGCTTCCAGGGTATCGCCTATGGCTACACCTTC CASSFQGIAYGYTF
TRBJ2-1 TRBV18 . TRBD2 TGTGCCAGCTCACCACCTAGCGGGAGGACTACAAAGGAGCAGTTCTTC CASSPPSGRTTKEQFF
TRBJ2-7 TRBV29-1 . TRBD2 TGCAGCGTTGAAGGCGGGAGTCGCGGCGAGCAGTACTTC CSVEGGSRGEQYF
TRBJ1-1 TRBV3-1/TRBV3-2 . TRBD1 TGTGCCAGCAGCCAAGGGCCCGCAGGGGGATCTGAAGCTTTCTTT CASSQGPAGGSEAFF
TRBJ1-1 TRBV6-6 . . TGTGCCAGCAGTCCTGGCGGTGTTCAGGGCGGGTACACTGAAGCTTTCTTT CASSPGGVQGGYTEAFF
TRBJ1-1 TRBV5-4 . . TGTGCCAGCAGCTTGGATTACGGGAACACTGAAGCTTTCTTT CASSLDYGNTEAFF
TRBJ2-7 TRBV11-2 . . TGTGCCAGCAGCTTAGATCTGGGAAACAGGGGACTTTACGAGCAGTACTTC CASSLDLGNRGLYEQYF
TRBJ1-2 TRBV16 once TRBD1 TGTGCCAGCAGCCTTCACCTCGACAGGGCCGGGGGCTATGGCTACACCTTC CASSLHLDRAGGYGYTF
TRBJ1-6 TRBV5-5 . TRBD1 TGTGCCAGCAGTTCAACAGGGGGCTTAGATTCACCCCTCCACTTT CASSSTGGLDSPLHF
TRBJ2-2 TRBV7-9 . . TGTGCCAGCAGCGTTAGCGGAACTTACACCGGGGAGCTGTTTTTT CASSVSGTYTGELFF
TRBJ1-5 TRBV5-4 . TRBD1 TGTGCCAGCAGACGAACTCCCGGGACAGGGGGAGTTAGAAGCAATCAGCCCCAGCATTTT CASRRTPGTGGVRSNQPQHF